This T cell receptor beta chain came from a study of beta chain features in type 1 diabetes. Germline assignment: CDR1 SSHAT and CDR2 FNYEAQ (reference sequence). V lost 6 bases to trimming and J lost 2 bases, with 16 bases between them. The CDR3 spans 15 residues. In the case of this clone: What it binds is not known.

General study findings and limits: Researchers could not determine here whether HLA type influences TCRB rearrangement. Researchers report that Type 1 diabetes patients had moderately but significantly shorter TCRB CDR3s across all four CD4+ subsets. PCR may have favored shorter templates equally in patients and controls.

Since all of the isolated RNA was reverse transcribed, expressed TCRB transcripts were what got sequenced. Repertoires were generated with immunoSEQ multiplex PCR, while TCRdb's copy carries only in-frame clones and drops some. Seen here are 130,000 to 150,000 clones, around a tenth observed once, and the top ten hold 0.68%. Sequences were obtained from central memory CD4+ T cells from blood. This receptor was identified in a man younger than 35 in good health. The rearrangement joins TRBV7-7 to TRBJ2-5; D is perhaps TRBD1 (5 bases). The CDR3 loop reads CASSLRRVRQETQYF. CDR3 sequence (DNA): TGTGCCAGCAGTTTACGCAGGGTACGGCAAGAGACCCAGTACTTC.